These 13 T cell receptor beta chains were all obtained from the same sample, sequenced in a study of blood T cells in healthy people across ages. The second PCR ran about 6 to 11 cycles with a sample-barcoded 5' primer and J-beta primers. Using its own MiXCR run on the 5' RACE reads, TCRdb lists one record per CDR3 protein. The table has about 2 million distinct CDR3 sequences, 49% seen once. The sample consisted of blood. The receptors originated from a woman in her thirties or forties in good health.

V and J are TRBV20-1 and TRBJ2-7, with D perhaps matching TRBD2 (5 bases). Germline CDR1 is DFQATT and CDR2 is SNEGSKA (reference sequence). V was pared by 3 bases and J by 2 bases, with 26 bases between. CDR3 length equals 18 residues. The CDR3 loop reads CSASITAFTTRYTYEQYF. CDR3 DNA sequence: TGCAGTGCTAGTATCACCGCATTCACTACTAGATACACCTACGAGCAGTACTTC.

V and J are TRBV6-6 and TRBJ2-3; no firm D call. From germline, CDR1 is MNHNY and CDR2 SVGAGI (reference sequence). The CDR3 length is 14 residues. The ends were cut back, 7 bases at V and 6 bases at J, with 17 bases in the middle. The CDR3: CASILRAKADTQYF. The CDR3 DNA reads TGTGCCAGCATCCTCCGAGCAAAGGCGGATACGCAGTATTTT.

This CDR3 reads CASSRGQGLMDEAFF. CDR3 bases: TGTGCCAGCAGCAGGGGACAGGGGTTGATGGATGAAGCTTTCTTT. V gene TRBV7-9 combines with J gene TRBJ1-1; 10 bases map to TRBD1. The CDR3 extends over 15 amino acids. Trimming at V came to 5 bases and at J to 7 bases, leaving 10 bases not matched to a gene. The germline V gene has CDR1 SEHNR and CDR2 FQNEAQ (reference sequence).

In its sample, this clonotype was seen many times. The J gene is TRBJ2-5, the V gene TRBV2; 9 bases align to TRBD2. Unmatched junction bases numbered 4, after V lost 5 bases and J lost 3 bases. Germline lookup yields CDR1 SNHLY and CDR2 FYNNEI. The CDR3 loop spans 14 amino acids. In DNA, the CDR3 is TGTGCCAGCAGTTATGGACTAGCGAAAGAGACCCAGTACTTC. This sequence encodes CASSYGLAKETQYF.

Concerning this clonotype: At one of its ends the junction is not consistent with the germline gene, which may arise from a read error. CDR3 amino acids: CASSWGLAGVSYNEQLF. CDR3 bases: TGTGCCAGCAGCTGGGGACTAGCGGGTGTCTCCTACAATGAGCAGTTATTC. This sequence joins TRBV6-6 and TRBJ2-1; 12 bases map to TRBD2. Per the germline V gene, CDR1 is MNHNY and CDR2 is SVGAGI (reference sequence). CDR3 length equals 17 residues.

The genes are TRBV7-3 and TRBJ2-1; perhaps TRBD2 as D (7 bases). Trimming removed 3 bases at V and 4 bases at J, with 13 bases between. Germline lookup yields CDR1 SGHTA and CDR2 FQGTGA. The CDR3 runs 15 residues. The CDR3 DNA reads as TGTGCCAGCAGCTTCGCGGCGGGGGCGTACAATGAGCAGTTCTTC. It translates to CASSFAAGAYNEQFF.

This chain connects TRBV6-2 or TRBV6-3 to TRBJ2-3; D is possibly TRBD1 or TRBD2 (5 bases each). Germline V gene data show CDR1 as MNHEY and CDR2 as SVGEGT. CDR3 length equals 14 residues. The V end lost 7 bases, the J end lost 2 bases, and 13 bases lay between the germline ends. The CDR3 protein is CASIPPGTTDTQYF. DNA of the CDR3: TGTGCCAGCATCCCGCCGGGGACCACAGATACGCAGTATTTT.

The J gene is TRBJ2-7, the V gene TRBV7-2; weak D call: TRBD1 (5 bases). In germline, CDR1 is SGHTA, CDR2 FQGNSA. The V and J ends lost 5 bases and 9 bases respectively, with 14 bases between them. The CDR3 extends over 12 amino acids. CDR3 loop: CASSTDTLRQYF. CDR3 sequence (DNA): TGTGCCAGCAGCACGGACACCCTCAGGCAGTACTTC.

This chain joins TRBV5-6 and TRBJ2-1; 7 bases are a match to TRBD1. J lost 6 bases, V lost 4 bases, and 10 bases had no gene match. Germline CDR1 and CDR2: SGHDT and YYEEEE. The CDR3 runs to 15 residues. The CDR3 DNA is TGTGCCAGCAGCCCAAGAGATGACAGGGTCAATGAGCAGTTCTTC. Its translation is CASSPRDDRVNEQFF.

This clonotype was counted a few times. This chain links TRBV5-1 with TRBJ2-7; D may match TRBD1 or TRBD2 (5 bases each). Germline V CDR1 and CDR2: SGHRS, YFSETQ. V lost 5 bases and J lost 4, with 13 bases in between. There are 13 residues in the CDR3. The CDR3 DNA reads as TGCGCCAGCAGGGACGGGACCGAGTACGAGCAGTACTTC. Protein sequence: CASRDGTEYEQYF.

This clonotype was counted a single time. The chain combines TRBV27 with TRBJ2-4; TRBD2 matches at 12 bases. The J call could be wrong; TRBJ2-5 is a better fit for the DNA end. The CDR3 runs to 18 residues. CDR1 is MNHEY, CDR2 SMNVEV, per germline (reference sequence). CDR3 loop: CASSRRLAGEMGKETQYF. The CDR3 DNA is TGTGCCAGCAGTCGCCGACTAGCGGGGGAGATGGGAAAAGAGACCCAGTACTTC.

The V gene is TRBV4-3, the J gene TRBJ2-3; unclear D gene. This CDR3 spans 16 amino acids. The V end lost 6 bases, the J end lost 2 bases, and 18 bases lay between the germline ends. The germline V gene has CDR1 LGHNA and CDR2 YSLEER. The CDR3: CASSSDRSTITDTQYF. The CDR3 region has the DNA TGCGCCAGCAGTTCGGATCGGAGCACCATCACAGATACGCAGTATTTT.

The chain carries TRBV4-1 and TRBJ2-7; D is uncertain. The CDR3 is made up of 14 amino acids. Germline V gene sequence: CDR1 MGHRA, CDR2 YSYEKL. Trimming stripped 3 bases from V and 5 bases from J, with 14 bases between. For the CDR3, the DNA is TGCGCCAGCAGCCAGAGGCGAGCCGTGGACGAGCAGTACTTC. Protein sequence: CASSQRRAVDEQYF.